This T cell receptor beta chain came from a study of spatial heterogeneity in lung cancer. Study outcomes and limitations: Mutation tallies in tumors tracked expanded intratumoral alpha and beta TCR counts.

Within the sample, this clonotype is medium-sized (0.01 to 0.1%). Its antigen remains unknown. A distinct unique molecular identifier was carried by each TCR cDNA molecule. One entry per CDR3 protein, called by TCRdb with MiXCR from the 5' RACE reads. The sample holds 3,000 or so distinct CDR3 sequences, approximately 11% seen once. The CDR3 length is 14 residues. The V end lost 0 bases, the J end lost 4 bases, and 5 bases lay between the germline ends. Germline V lookup: CDR1 SGHRS, CDR2 YFSETQ. Documented time point: sample taken at primary tumor resection. Whole RNA was taken from tumor, nontumor lung or frozen PBMC; it was then sequenced unsorted.

Sequencing used lung tumor tissue, obtained at surgery. J is TRBJ2-6 and V is TRBV5-1; no reliable D call. This receptor was identified in a male donor with early-stage non-small cell lung cancer. The chain's CDR3 is CASSLGMGANVLTF. In DNA, the CDR3 is TGCGCCAGCAGCTTGGGTATGGGGGCCAACGTCCTGACTTTC.